This T cell receptor (beta chain) was sequenced during a study of graft-versus-host responses after intestinal transplantation. Whole-study context: Once they had received anti-thymocyte globulin induction, all recipients took tacrolimus and steroids for about three years.

Germline CDR1 is SNHLY and CDR2 is FYNNEI. CDR3 length: 15 amino acids. Deletions cut 1 base from V and 4 bases from J, with 11 bases between. Concerning this clone: Antigen unknown.

The assay was immunoSEQ multiplex PCR, and TCRdb's table has in-frame clones only and misses some. The sample contains roughly 120,000 clones, just under 95% of which appear only once. The origin of this receptor is a human donor who received an intestinal transplant. The chain has TRBV2 and TRBJ2-1; D remains ambiguous. Sequencing used unstimulated CD4+ T cells sorted from spleen or lymph node cells, obtained before intestinal transplant. The CDR3 sequence: CASSEDGLIYNEQFF. The DNA of the CDR3 is TGTGCCAGCAGTGAAGACGGGCTTATTTACAATGAGCAGTTCTTC.